This T cell receptor (beta chain) was found in a study of blood T cell repertoires in COVID-19. Study background: The United States, Italy and Spain were the sources of the acute and convalescent COVID-19 samples. Sources were T cells, B-cell-depleted T cells, or PBMCs; the material itself was cDNA or gDNA.

How the authors handled the data: The authors estimated nucleated cell counts from reference gene primer amplification. TCRdb's copy holds only in-frame clones and misses some; the assay was immunoSEQ multiplex PCR. V and J calls and clone size are as listed in that table; D and trimming were resolved from the DNA. The sample includes 200,000 or so clones, around four fifths of them seen just once. Germline V lookup: CDR1 SEHNR, CDR2 FQNEAQ (reference sequence). V lost 4 bases and J lost 4, with 13 bases in between. This CDR3 region has 14 residues. The sequence was collected from a human donor with acute or convalescent COVID-19. The donor label of this sample is uncertain. Specimen: peripheral blood. This sequence joins TRBV7-9 and TRBJ1-2, with D possibly TRBD1 on 5 matching bases. CDR3 DNA: TGTGCCAGCAGCTCAACGGACACGACCTATGGCTACACCTTC. Translation: CASSSTDTTYGYTF.